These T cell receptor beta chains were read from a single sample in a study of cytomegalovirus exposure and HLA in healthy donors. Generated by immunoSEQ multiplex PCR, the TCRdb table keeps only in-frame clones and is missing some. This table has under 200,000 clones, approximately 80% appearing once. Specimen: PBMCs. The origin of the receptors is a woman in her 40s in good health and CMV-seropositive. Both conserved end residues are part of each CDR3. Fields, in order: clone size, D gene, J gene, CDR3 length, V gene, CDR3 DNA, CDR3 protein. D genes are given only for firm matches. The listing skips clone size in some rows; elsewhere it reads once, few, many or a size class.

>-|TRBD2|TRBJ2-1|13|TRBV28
TGTGCCAGCTCGCTAGCGGGGGGCTATGAGCAGTTCTTC
CASSLAGGYEQFF
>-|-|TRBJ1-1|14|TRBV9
TGTGCCAGCAGCGTTGGACAGTTGAACACTGAAGCTTTCTTT
CASSVGQLNTEAFF
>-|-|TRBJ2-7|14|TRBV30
TGTGGCTGTCTGGGGGGACCCTCTACCTACGAGCAGTACTTC
CGCLGGPSTYEQYF
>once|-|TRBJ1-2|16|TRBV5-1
TGCGCCAGCAGCTTGGCCGGGCGGGCCGCGGGCGGGGGCTACACCTTC
CASSLAGRAAGGGYTF
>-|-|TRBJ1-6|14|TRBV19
TGTGCCAGTACCCTTACAGGGTTTAATTCACCCCTCCACTTT
CASTLTGFNSPLHF
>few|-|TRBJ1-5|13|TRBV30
TGTGCCTGGAGTGTAGACAGGCGGGAGCCCCAGCATTTT
CAWSVDRREPQHF
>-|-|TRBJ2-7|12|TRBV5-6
TGTGCCAGCAGCTTGGGCGGCTACGAGCAGTACTTC
CASSLGGYEQYF
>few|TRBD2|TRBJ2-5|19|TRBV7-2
TGTGCCAGCAGCTCCGCTAGCGGGGGGGCTTTTGGGAACCAGGGGACCCAGTACTTC
CASSSASGGAFGNQGTQYF
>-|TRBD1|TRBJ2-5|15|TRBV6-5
TGTGCCAGCAGTTACCGGACAGGGATCGACGAGACCCAGTACTTC
CASSYRTGIDETQYF
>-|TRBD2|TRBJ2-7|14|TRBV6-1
TGTGCCAGCAGTGAAGGAGGCGGGGGAAAGGAGCAGTACTTC
CASSEGGGGKEQYF
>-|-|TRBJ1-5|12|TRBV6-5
TGTGCCAGCGGCGGTGCCGATCAGCCCCAGCATTTT
CASGGADQPQHF
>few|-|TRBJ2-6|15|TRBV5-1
TGCGCCAGCAGTCGTTCCAGCTCTGGGGCCAACGTCCTGACTTTC
CASSRSSSGANVLTF
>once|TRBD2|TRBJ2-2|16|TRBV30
TGTGCCTGGAAATTTACGGGGGGAGCAAACACCGGGGAGCTGTTTTTT
CAWKFTGGANTGELFF
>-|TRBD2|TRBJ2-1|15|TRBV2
TGTGCCAGCAGGGAACTAGCGGGGGGGCTAGGTGAGCAGTTCTTC
CASRELAGGLGEQFF
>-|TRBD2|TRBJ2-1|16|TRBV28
TGTGCCAGCAGTTTTATACTAGCGGGGGGAAACAATGAGCAGTTCTTC
CASSFILAGGNNEQFF
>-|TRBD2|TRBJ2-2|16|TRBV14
TGTGCCAGCAGCCAAATTCTAGCGGTGAACACCGGGGAGCTGTTTTTT
CASSQILAVNTGELFF
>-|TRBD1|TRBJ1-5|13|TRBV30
TGTGCCTGGAGTAGGGGGCGTCAACAGCCCCAGCATTTT
CAWSRGRQQPQHF
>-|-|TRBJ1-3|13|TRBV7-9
TGTGCCAGCAGCTCCGCGGCCAGAAACACCATATATTTT
CASSSAARNTIYF
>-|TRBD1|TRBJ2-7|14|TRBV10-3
TGTGCCATCACCCCAACAGGGGGCTTGAGCGAGCAGTACTTC
CAITPTGGLSEQYF
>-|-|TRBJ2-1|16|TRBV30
TGTGCCTGGAGTGGAAGACGGGGACACGCCCAGGGTGAGCAGTTCTTC
CAWSGRRGHAQGEQFF
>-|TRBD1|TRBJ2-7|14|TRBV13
TGTGCCAGCAGCTTCGGGACAGTAAATAACGAGCAGTACTTC
CASSFGTVNNEQYF
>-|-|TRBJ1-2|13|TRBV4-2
TGTGCCAGCAGCCAAGAAGTTAGGAGGGGCTACACCTTC
CASSQEVRRGYTF
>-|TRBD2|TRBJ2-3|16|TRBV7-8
TGTGCCAGCAGCTTCATAGCGGGGGGGCTCACAGATACGCAGTATTTT
CASSFIAGGLTDTQYF
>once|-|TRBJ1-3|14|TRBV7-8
TGTGCCAGCAGCTCCGAGCCCTCTGGAAACACCATATATTTT
CASSSEPSGNTIYF
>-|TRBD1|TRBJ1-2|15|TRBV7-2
TGTGCCAGCAGCTCCCGACCTGACAGGGGATATGGCTACACCTTC
CASSSRPDRGYGYTF
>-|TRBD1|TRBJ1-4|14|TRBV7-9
TGTGCCAGCAGCCGCGGACAGGGTTGGGAAAAACTGTTTTTT
CASSRGQGWEKLFF
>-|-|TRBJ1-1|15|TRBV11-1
TGTGCCAGCAGCTTATTGGGCAGGTCGAACACTGAAGCTTTCTTT
CASSLLGRSNTEAFF
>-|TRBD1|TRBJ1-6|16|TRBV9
TGTGCCAGCAGCGTGCCCCCCGGGACAGGGGGGTCACCCCTCCACTTT
CASSVPPGTGGSPLHF